Sequencing of this TCR beta chain was carried out in a study of cytomegalovirus exposure and HLA in healthy donors. Comment on this clone: Its antigen is undetermined.

The CDR3 spans 13 residues. The V gene lost 0 bases and the J gene lost 2 bases, with 5 bases spanning the gap. From germline, CDR1 is SGHNT and CDR2 YYREEE (reference sequence). Findings and limits, study-wide: A link between a missense DCLRE1C variant and TCR beta V- and J-gene trimming emerged from a later analysis. Sequencing probably produced one cluster of sequence variants that were highly shared. The study designated about 160 TCR beta chains cytomegalovirus-associated.

PCR primers comprised 60 Vbeta and 13 Jbeta primers. Clones were read by immunoSEQ multiplex PCR, and TCRdb kept only the in-frame ones, dropping some. The data include tens of thousands of clones; the top ten clones carry approximately 1.1%. Sequencing used PBMCs. The rearrangement joins TRBV5-4 to TRBJ2-5, with D possibly matching TRBD1 (5 bases). The clonotype was recovered from a woman in her twenties or thirties in good health and CMV-seronegative. The CDR3 region has the DNA TGTGCCAGCAGCTTGGAGGGGCAAGAGACCCAGTACTTC. It codes for CASSLEGQETQYF.